Described below is a single T cell receptor (beta chain) sequence and its context. This clone was detected only once. Its antigen is currently not known. Base qualities are not at hand, and no much larger clone is one base apart. CD8 naive samples were obtained by positive selection for CCR7 among CD45RO-negative cells, yielding a CD45RA+CCR7+ population from which TemRA cells were excluded. The donors were healthy, HIV-negative adults who had no recently reported acute infections or vaccinations. Only Caucasian adults living in Nashville, Tennessee, USA were represented among the donors. Blood was obtained by leukapheresis, after which PBMCs were separated by Ficoll-Histopaque density gradient centrifugation and cryopreserved in liquid nitrogen vapor phase. Analytical flow cytometry was used to check the purity and quantity of each magnetically sorted T cell population. Genomic DNA was isolated from each sorted fraction and quantified by UV absorbance on a Nanodrop 2000c.

This entry is derived from a study of shared clonotypes between healthy human individuals (dated by TCRdb to 2020 to 2021). Regarding the complete study: A few men and a couple of women, aged 18 to 49 years, made up the cohort. For each donor, CD4 naive and CD4 memory were each run on three plates, CD8 naive on two plates, and CD8 memory on one plate. To estimate repertoire size and how much clonotype sharing occurs between individuals, the study deeply sequenced the blood TCR repertoires of 4 to 6 healthy adults. To increase sequencing depth and limit assay-specific biases, different laboratories used diverse techniques to prepare libraries and sequence TCR repertoires. Each donor's leukapheresis produced roughly between roughly 0.85 and 9.5 billion PBMCs.

Using the deep immunoSEQ assay, TCR CDR3 regions were amplified from genomic DNA by multiplex PCR. Extracted genomic DNA from each cell subset was spread evenly across all wells of several immunoSEQ 96-well plates, with each plate serving as a replicate. For sorted subsets, approximately 210 ng of genomic DNA, equivalent to around 29,000 T cell genomes, went into each replicate PCR. Purified libraries were quantified with a Qubit 3.0 fluorometer, sized on a Bioanalyzer 2100, and re-quantified with the KAPA Library Quantification kit. Each immunoSEQ 96-well plate was sequenced on its own single-read 150-cycle Illumina NextSeq 550 flow cell. The authors' analysis ran thus. Because only junctional sequences without quality scores were contained in the immunoSEQ output, filtering matching that applied to full-length reads could not be performed. Sequences were annotated with PyIR, a Python wrapper for IgBLAST v1.9, using IMGT germline references to assign V/J genes and CDR3. Reads were removed for weak V/J assignments (E-value above 1e-6), missing CDR3, stop codons, out-of-frame junctions, or ambiguous translated residues. V3J clonotypes were defined by identical inferred V gene, J gene, and CDR3 amino acid sequence. Percentage overlap between repertoires was calculated by dividing the number of shared unique clonotypes by the size of the smaller repertoire. Richness of each repertoire was evaluated using RTK rarefaction, the Chao1 estimator, and Recon v2.1 estimates of unobserved clonotypes. For all TCRbeta clonotypes obtained by the gDNA method from a few donors, generation probabilities were computed with OLGA. The source is immuneACCESS, and TCRdb retained only in-frame sequences with V and J called. Part of the clones is not carried over; for the studies checked, unresolved V genes explain less than half of this, and the remainder is unexplained. V and J calls and clone size come straight from that table; D and trimming were deduced from the DNA. Present in this sample are just over 2,000,000 clones, over 85% of which were seen just once. The biggest ten clones account for roughly 1% of the sample.

V was cut back by 5 bases and J by 11 bases, leaving a gap of 18 bases between them. In the germline V gene (reference sequence), CDR1 corresponds to LNHDA and CDR2 to SQIVND. Measured from the cysteine to the phenylalanine, the CDR3 is 13 residues long. The read is trimmed to its CDR3 DNA, 39 bases read in frame from base 1. General findings and caveats noted by the study authors: Sampling was restricted to blood, and TCR repertoires in tissues likely differ from the TCR repertoires found in blood. Based on pairwise subsampling, the degree of clonotype sharing among donors was expected to be affected by sequencing depth. About 5% of naive CD4, 3.5% of naive CD8, roughly 2.5% of memory CD4, and around 0.4% of memory CD8 clonotypes were shared across several donors. Larger estimated clonotype richness was generally found for naive subsets than for memory subsets. Even with the large sequencing depth, rarefaction of the sorted-subset datasets indicated that sequencing was incomplete. Clonotypes shared by all four sorted-subset donors showed higher generation probabilities than non-shared clonotypes. Because the study included a small number of donors, the genetic and exposure-history diversity represented was limited.

The sample comprised naive CD8+ T cells sorted from blood. The meaning of the sample's cell subset or site label: CD45RA+CCR7+. Recombination joined TRBV19 with TRBJ1-1; the D segment cannot be called with confidence. The receptor's source is a man between 18 and 35 years old in good health. The CDR3 in this case is CASSPRTVLFAFF. The DNA is TGTGCCAGTAGTCCCCGGACGGTCCTTTTCGCTTTCTTT.